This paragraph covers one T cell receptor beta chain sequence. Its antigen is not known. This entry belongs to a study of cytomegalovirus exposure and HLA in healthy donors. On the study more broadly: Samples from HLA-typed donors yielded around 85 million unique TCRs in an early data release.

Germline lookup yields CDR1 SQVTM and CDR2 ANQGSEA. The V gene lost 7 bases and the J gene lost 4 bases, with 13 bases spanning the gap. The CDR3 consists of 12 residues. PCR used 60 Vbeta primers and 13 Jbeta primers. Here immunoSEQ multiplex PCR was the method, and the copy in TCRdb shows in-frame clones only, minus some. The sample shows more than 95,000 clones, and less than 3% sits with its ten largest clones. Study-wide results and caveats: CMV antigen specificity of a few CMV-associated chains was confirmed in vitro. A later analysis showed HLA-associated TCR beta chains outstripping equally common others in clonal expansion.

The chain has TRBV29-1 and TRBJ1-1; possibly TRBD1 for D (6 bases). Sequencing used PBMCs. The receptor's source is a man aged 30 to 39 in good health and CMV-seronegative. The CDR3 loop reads CSANRDTTEAFF. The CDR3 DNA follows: TGCAGCGCGAATCGGGACACCACTGAAGCTTTCTTT.